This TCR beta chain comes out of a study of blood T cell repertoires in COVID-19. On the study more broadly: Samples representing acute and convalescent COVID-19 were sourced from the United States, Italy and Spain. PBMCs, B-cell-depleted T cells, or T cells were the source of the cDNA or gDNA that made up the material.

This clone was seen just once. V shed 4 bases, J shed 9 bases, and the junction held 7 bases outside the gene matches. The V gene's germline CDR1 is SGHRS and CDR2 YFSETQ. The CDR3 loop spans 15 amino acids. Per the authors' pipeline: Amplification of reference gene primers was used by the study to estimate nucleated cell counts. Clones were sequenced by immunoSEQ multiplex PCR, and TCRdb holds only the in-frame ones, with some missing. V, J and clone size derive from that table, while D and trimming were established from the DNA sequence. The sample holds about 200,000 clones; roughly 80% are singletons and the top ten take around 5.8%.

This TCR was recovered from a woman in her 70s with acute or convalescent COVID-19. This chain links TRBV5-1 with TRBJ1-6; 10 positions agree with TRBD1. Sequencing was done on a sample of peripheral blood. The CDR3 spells CASSTGTGASSPLHF. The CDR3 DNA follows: TGCGCCAGCAGCACCGGGACAGGGGCCAGTTCACCCCTCCACTTT.